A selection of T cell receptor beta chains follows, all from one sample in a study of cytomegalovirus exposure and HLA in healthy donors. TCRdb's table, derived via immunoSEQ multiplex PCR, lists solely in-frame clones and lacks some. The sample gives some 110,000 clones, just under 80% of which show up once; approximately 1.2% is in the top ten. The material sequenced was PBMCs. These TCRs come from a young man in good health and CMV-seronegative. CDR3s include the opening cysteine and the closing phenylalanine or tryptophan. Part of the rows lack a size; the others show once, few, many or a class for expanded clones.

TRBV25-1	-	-	CASSGGGTGPREQYF
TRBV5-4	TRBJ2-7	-	CASTAWGRPHGTEYF
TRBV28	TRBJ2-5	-	CASIPPASSHPQETQYF
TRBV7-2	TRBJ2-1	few	CASSAGQGPYNEQFF
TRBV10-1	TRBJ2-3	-	CASSAEAGGTDTQYF
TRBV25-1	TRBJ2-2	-	CASSRAGTSAGELFF
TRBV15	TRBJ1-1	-	CATSKQGARRTLGAFF
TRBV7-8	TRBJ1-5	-	CASSATTGSYQPQHF
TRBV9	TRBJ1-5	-	CASSGPGQGNQPQHF
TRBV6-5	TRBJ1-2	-	CASSSPTQGNYGYTF
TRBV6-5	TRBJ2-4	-	CASSRDRSHIQYF
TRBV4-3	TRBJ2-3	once	CASSQDARTSGGSTDTQYF
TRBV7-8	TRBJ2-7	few	CASSEGPWVRVDSYEQYF
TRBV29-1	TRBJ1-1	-	CSAGAANTEAFF
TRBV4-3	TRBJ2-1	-	CASSHVGWASSYNEQFF
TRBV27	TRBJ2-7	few	CASSLRRAGEEQYF
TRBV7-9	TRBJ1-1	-	CASSLAGTGDTEAFF
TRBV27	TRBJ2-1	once	CASSRLAYNEQFF
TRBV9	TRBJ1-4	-	CASSVAGNPEKLFF
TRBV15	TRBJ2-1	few	CATSRDLGEGQFF
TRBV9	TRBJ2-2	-	CASKGGANTGELFF
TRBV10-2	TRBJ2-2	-	CASRGTGVNTGELFF
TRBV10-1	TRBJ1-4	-	CASSPSPTDSNEKLFF
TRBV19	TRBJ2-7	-	CASSWTGGYEQYF